This T cell receptor (beta chain) was captured by sequencing in a study of cytomegalovirus exposure and HLA in healthy donors. Study-wide results and caveats: A later analysis found TCR association rates differed by HLA locus, highest for DRB1 and lowest for HLA-C. A missense DCLRE1C variant was associated with V- and J-gene trimming of TCR beta chains in a later analysis, and an independent cohort replicated the association. A later analysis associated approximately 17,000 TCR beta sequences with HLA alleles at a 0.05 false discovery rate.

Both 60 Vbeta primers and 13 Jbeta primers went into the PCR. TCRdb's table, derived via immunoSEQ multiplex PCR, lists solely in-frame clones and lacks some. There are 170,000 or so clones in the sample; 75% to 80% occur only once, and approximately 3.1% lies in the top ten. This CDR3 region has 16 residues. V dropped 0 bases and J dropped 7 bases, with 19 bases sitting between them. Germline lookup yields CDR1 SGHRS and CDR2 YFSETQ. A word on this clone: Its antigen is still unknown.

Sequencing was carried out using PBMCs. The sequence was collected from a woman aged 40 to 49 in good health and CMV-seronegative. The V and J genes are TRBV5-1 and TRBJ1-2, with TRBD1 as a possible D gene (6 bases). CDR3 protein: CASSLASWLGAAGYTF. CDR3 coding DNA: TGCGCCAGCAGCTTGGCCTCTTGGTTGGGGGCCGCTGGCTACACCTTC.